The rows below give T cell receptor beta chains drawn from one sample of a study of T cell responses to AZD1222 COVID-19 vaccine. Method: immunoSEQ multiplex PCR; TCRdb's copy keeps in-frame clones and lacks some. This table holds about 140,000 clones, about 92% found once. The sequencing here drew on peripheral blood, taken after recovery from COVID-19. Receptor source: an adult who had recovered from COVID-19. The CDR3 runs from the conserved cysteine through the conserved F or W. Fields, in order: clone size, D gene, J gene, V gene, CDR3 length, CDR3 protein, CDR3 DNA. A D gene is named only where the DNA matches it firmly. Where a row states a size, it is once, few, many or the class of an expanded clone; other rows omit it.

-	TRBD1	TRBJ2-7	TRBV5-1	14	CASSLEAGGYEQYF	TGCGCCAGCAGCTTGGAGGCAGGGGGCTACGAGCAGTACTTC
-	TRBD1	TRBJ2-7	TRBV6-5	14	CASSLWTGAHEQYF	TGTGCCAGCAGCCTATGGACAGGGGCCCACGAGCAGTACTTC
-	TRBD2	TRBJ2-5	TRBV11-3	14	CASSLAGEKETQYF	TGTGCCAGCAGTTTAGCGGGAGAGAAAGAGACCCAGTACTTC
-	-	TRBJ1-3	TRBV5-6	15	CASSFLGGSGNTIYF	TGTGCCAGCAGCTTCCTGGGGGGGAGTGGAAACACCATATATTTT
once	-	TRBJ1-1	TRBV5-1	11	CASAKDTEAFF	TGCGCCAGCGCTAAGGACACTGAAGCTTTCTTT
-	TRBD1	TRBJ1-1	TRBV3-1/TRBV3-2	15	CASSPTGQGGTEAFF	TGTGCCAGCAGCCCTACAGGACAGGGGGGCACTGAAGCTTTCTTT
once	-	TRBJ1-4	TRBV6-2/TRBV6-3	15	CASSYGKATNEKLFF	TGTGCCAGCAGTTACGGGAAGGCAACTAATGAAAAACTGTTTTTT
-	-	TRBJ1-1	TRBV6-5	16	CASSYGPGTGNTEAFF	TGTGCCAGCAGTTACGGGCCAGGGACTGGGAACACTGAAGCTTTCTTT
-	-	TRBJ2-7	TRBV4-2	17	CASSQELSGDEGYEQYF	TGTGCCAGCAGCCAAGAGTTATCAGGGGATGAAGGCTACGAGCAGTACTTC
few	-	TRBJ2-7	TRBV7-3	18	CASSFFRTASQFYYEQYF	TGTGCCAGCAGCTTCTTTAGGACAGCTTCTCAATTTTACTACGAGCAGTACTTC
once	TRBD1	TRBJ2-5	TRBV6-6	16	CASSYGGQGLQETQYF	TGTGCCAGCAGTTACGGGGGACAGGGATTACAAGAGACCCAGTACTTC
-	TRBD1	TRBJ1-2	TRBV6-5	14	CASRPGQDTYGYTF	TGTGCCAGCAGGCCAGGACAGGACACGTATGGCTACACCTTC
-	-	TRBJ1-1	TRBV11-3	14	CASSLDGVNTEAFF	TGTGCCAGCAGCTTAGACGGAGTAAACACTGAAGCTTTCTTT
-	TRBD1	TRBJ1-3	TRBV19	17	CASRQGWSGTAGNTIYF	TGTGCCAGTCGACAGGGGTGGTCGGGGACGGCTGGAAACACCATATATTTT
-	-	TRBJ2-4	TRBV6-5	15	CATTSDGGAKNIQYF	TGTGCCACCACCTCGGACGGTGGAGCCAAAAACATTCAGTACTTC
-	TRBD2	TRBJ2-2	TRBV29-1	14	CSVLGLAGTGELFF	TGCAGCGTTTTAGGACTAGCGGGGACCGGGGAGCTGTTTTTT
-	-	TRBJ2-7	TRBV5-1	15	CASSVSGQFSYEQYF	TGCGCCAGCAGCGTAAGTGGGCAATTCTCCTACGAGCAGTACTTC
-	-	TRBJ2-6	TRBV14	20	CASSQDLGLMGPSGANVLTF	TGTGCCAGCAGCCAAGATCTAGGACTGATGGGGCCCTCTGGGGCCAACGTCCTGACTTTC
-	TRBD1	TRBJ1-5	TRBV27	13	CASGQGVGQPQHF	TGTGCCAGCGGACAGGGGGTAGGTCAGCCCCAGCATTTT
-	-	TRBJ2-1	TRBV11-2	15	CASSRTVGGLNEQFF	TGTGCCAGCAGCCGGACGGTAGGGGGGTTAAATGAGCAGTTCTTC
-	-	TRBJ1-6	TRBV4-2	17	CASSQDLARSSNSPLHF	TGTGCCAGCAGCCAAGATCTCGCACGGAGCTCAAATTCACCCCTCCACTTT
-	-	TRBJ1-2	TRBV24-1	13	CATSDERQAGYTF	TGTGCCACCAGTGATGAAAGACAGGCAGGCTACACCTTC
-	-	TRBJ1-1	TRBV19	14	CASTYGGGGTEAFF	TGTGCCAGTACTTATGGAGGGGGAGGAACTGAAGCTTTCTTT
-	-	TRBJ2-3	TRBV7-9	17	CASSLFNIADYTDTQYF	TGTGCCAGCAGCTTATTTAATATAGCGGATTACACAGATACGCAGTATTTT
-	-	TRBJ2-7	TRBV27	14	CASSLGADIYEQYF	TGTGCCAGCAGTTTAGGAGCGGATATCTACGAGCAGTACTTC
once	-	TRBJ1-4	TRBV10-3	15	CAISESGSSNEKLFF	TGTGCCATCAGTGAGTCGGGCTCCTCTAATGAAAAACTGTTTTTT
-	TRBD1	TRBJ1-2	TRBV5-1	16	CASSLEFPGGSYGYTF	TGCGCCAGCAGCTTGGAGTTCCCAGGGGGTTCCTATGGCTACACCTTC
-	-	TRBJ2-3	TRBV12-3/TRBV12-4	13	CASVTGLADTQYF	TGTGCCAGCGTAACAGGGCTGGCAGATACGCAGTATTTT
-	-	TRBJ2-1	TRBV9	16	CASSVVWQGSYNEQFF	TGTGCCAGCAGCGTAGTCTGGCAGGGGAGCTACAATGAGCAGTTCTTC
-	-	TRBJ2-3	TRBV5-4	12	CASSGYSDTQYF	TGTGCCAGCAGCGGGTATTCAGATACGCAGTATTTT
-	-	TRBJ2-2	TRBV5-1	17	CASSLAIGQKDTGELFF	TGCGCCAGCAGCTTGGCCATCGGACAGAAAGACACCGGGGAGCTGTTTTTT
-	-	TRBJ1-5	TRBV28	13	CASNGPQNQPQHF	TGTGCCAGCAATGGGCCCCAGAATCAGCCCCAGCATTTT
-	TRBD2	TRBJ2-3	TRBV5-1	14	CASGRREGLVTQYF	TGCGCCAGCGGCAGGCGGGAGGGCCTTGTTACGCAGTATTTT
-	-	TRBJ2-7	TRBV11-2	15	CASSLAWGSSYEQYF	TGTGCCAGCAGCTTGGCCTGGGGCAGCTCCTACGAGCAGTACTTC
-	-	TRBJ1-3	TRBV5-1	16	CASSLGPAGSGNTIYF	TGCGCCAGCAGCTTGGGTCCGGCAGGCTCTGGAAACACCATATATTTT
-	TRBD2	TRBJ2-3	TRBV24-1	16	CATSGSGRTSTDTQYF	TGTGCCACCAGTGGTAGCGGGAGGACTAGCACAGATACGCAGTATTTT
-	-	TRBJ2-1	TRBV7-9	11	CASSRLPEQFF	TGTGCCAGCAGCAGACTACCCGAGCAGTTCTTC
-	TRBD1	TRBJ1-2	TRBV3-1/TRBV3-2	15	CASSQGQTGHYGYTF	TGTGCCAGCAGCCAAGGACAGACAGGGCACTATGGCTACACCTTC
-	TRBD1	TRBJ1-5	TRBV6-1	16	CASSGSPGGGNQPQHF	TGTGCCAGCAGTGGAAGCCCAGGGGGCGGCAATCAGCCCCAGCATTTT
-	TRBD1	TRBJ1-1	TRBV5-6	15	CASSLGAAQGAEAFF	TGTGCCAGCAGCTTGGGGGCGGCGCAGGGGGCTGAAGCTTTCTTT
many	-	TRBJ1-6	TRBV6-4	15	CASRVDAGKGSPLHF	TGTGCCAGCAGGGTGGACGCGGGGAAGGGGTCACCCCTCCACTTT
-	-	TRBJ2-5	TRBV3-1/TRBV3-2	16	CASSQGKALTSNSEYF	TGTGCCAGCAGCCAAGGAAAGGCCCTAACGTCAAACTCCGAGTACTTC
few	TRBD1	TRBJ1-5	TRBV19	15	CASRETGQGNQPQHF	TGTGCCAGTAGAGAGACAGGGCAGGGCAATCAGCCCCAGCATTTT
-	-	TRBJ1-6	TRBV21-1	17	CASSLDPGTANGAPLHF	TGTGCCAGCAGCCTTGACCCCGGGACGGCAAACGGGGCGCCCCTCCACTTT
-	-	TRBJ2-5	TRBV19	14	CASSGPWGRETQYF	TGTGCCAGTAGTGGCCCATGGGGGCGAGAGACCCAGTACTTC
-	-	TRBJ2-3	TRBV10-2	16	CASAQKGQHYPDTQYF	TGCGCCAGCGCTCAGAAGGGACAACATTACCCCGATACGCAGTATTTT
-	TRBD1	TRBJ2-2	TRBV5-1	16	CASSDKIQGITGELFF	TGCGCCAGCAGCGATAAAATACAGGGGATAACCGGGGAGCTGTTTTTT
-	-	TRBJ2-7	TRBV4-2	15	CASSQDLRFSYEQYF	TGTGCCAGCAGCCAAGACCTGCGCTTCTCCTACGAGCAGTACTTC
-	TRBD1	TRBJ1-1	TRBV14	14	CASSQVSGGVEAFF	TGTGCCAGCAGCCAGGTCTCAGGGGGAGTTGAAGCTTTCTTT
-	-	TRBJ1-1	TRBV27	14	CASSLDRQGTEAFF	TGTGCCAGCAGTTTAGACAGGCAGGGAACTGAAGCTTTCTTT
-	TRBD1	TRBJ2-4	TRBV2	13	CASSYAGGNIQYF	TGTGCCAGCAGTTACGCAGGGGGAAACATTCAGTACTTC
-	TRBD1	TRBJ1-2	TRBV28	15	CASSSGGTGLYGYTF	TGTGCCAGCAGTTCAGGCGGGACAGGGCTCTATGGCTACACCTTC
-	-	TRBJ1-1	TRBV5-6	13	CASSLDPNTEAFF	TGTGCCAGCAGCTTGGATCCGAACACTGAAGCTTTCTTT
-	-	TRBJ2-1	TRBV10-3	15	CAISRTKAVYNEQFF	TGTGCCATCAGTCGAACGAAAGCGGTTTACAATGAGCAGTTCTTC